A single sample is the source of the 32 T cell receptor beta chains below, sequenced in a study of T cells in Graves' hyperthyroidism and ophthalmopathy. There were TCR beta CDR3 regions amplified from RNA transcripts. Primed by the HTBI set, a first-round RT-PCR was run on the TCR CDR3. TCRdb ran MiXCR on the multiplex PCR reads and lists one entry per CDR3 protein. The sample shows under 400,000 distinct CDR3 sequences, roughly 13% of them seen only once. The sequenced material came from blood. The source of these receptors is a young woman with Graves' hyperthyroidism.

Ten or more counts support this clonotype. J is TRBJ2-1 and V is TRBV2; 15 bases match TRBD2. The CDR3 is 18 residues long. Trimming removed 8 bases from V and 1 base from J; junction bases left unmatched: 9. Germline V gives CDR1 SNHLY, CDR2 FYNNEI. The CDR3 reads CASGGLAGGRVSYNEQFF. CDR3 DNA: TGTGCCAGCGGTGGACTAGCGGGGGGGAGGGTATCCTACAATGAGCAGTTCTTC. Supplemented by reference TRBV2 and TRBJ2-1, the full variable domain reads EPEVTQTPSHQVTQMGQEVILRCVPISNHLYFYWYRQILGQKVEFLVSFYNNEISEKSEIFDDQFSVERPDGSNFTLKIRSTKLEDSAMYFCASGGLAGGRVSYNEQFFGPGTRLTVL.

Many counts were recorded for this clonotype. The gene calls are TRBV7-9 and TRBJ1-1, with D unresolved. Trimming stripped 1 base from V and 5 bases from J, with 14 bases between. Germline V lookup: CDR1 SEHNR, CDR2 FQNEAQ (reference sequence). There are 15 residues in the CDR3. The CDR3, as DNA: TGTGCCAGCAGCTTAGGTAGCATTCAGGAAACTGAAGCTTTCTTT. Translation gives CASSLGSIQETEAFF.

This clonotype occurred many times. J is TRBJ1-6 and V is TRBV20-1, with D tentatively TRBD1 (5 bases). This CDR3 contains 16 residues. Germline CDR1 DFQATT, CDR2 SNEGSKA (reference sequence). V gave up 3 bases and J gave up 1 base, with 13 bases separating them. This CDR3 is CSASPGDRSYNSPLHF. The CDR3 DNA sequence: TGCAGTGCTAGCCCGGGGGATCGGTCCTATAATTCACCCCTCCACTTT.

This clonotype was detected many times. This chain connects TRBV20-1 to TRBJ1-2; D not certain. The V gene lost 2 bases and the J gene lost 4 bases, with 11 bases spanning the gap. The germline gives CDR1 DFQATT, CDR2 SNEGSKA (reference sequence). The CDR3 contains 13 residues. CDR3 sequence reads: CSARWVQSYGYTF. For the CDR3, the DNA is TGCAGTGCTAGATGGGTCCAGAGCTATGGCTACACCTTC.

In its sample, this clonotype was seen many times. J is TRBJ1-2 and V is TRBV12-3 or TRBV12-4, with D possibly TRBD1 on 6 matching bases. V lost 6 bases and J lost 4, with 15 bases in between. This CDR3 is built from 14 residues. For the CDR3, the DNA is TGTGCCAGCAGCCCTACCGGACAGTCCTATGGCTACACCTTC. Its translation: CASSPTGQSYGYTF.

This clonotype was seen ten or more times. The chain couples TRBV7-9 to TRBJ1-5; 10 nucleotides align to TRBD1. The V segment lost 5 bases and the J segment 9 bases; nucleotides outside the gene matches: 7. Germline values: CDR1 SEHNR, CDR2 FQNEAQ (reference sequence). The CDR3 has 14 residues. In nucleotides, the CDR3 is TGTGCCAGCAGCCCTGGGACAGGGGATAGGCCCCAGCATTTT. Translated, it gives CASSPGTGDRPQHF.

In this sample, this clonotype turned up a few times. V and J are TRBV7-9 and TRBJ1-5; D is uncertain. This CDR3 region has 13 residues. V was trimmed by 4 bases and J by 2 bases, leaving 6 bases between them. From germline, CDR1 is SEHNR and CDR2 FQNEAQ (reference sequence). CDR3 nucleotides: TGTGCCAGCAGCTCCCGGGGCAATCAGCCCCAGCATTTT. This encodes CASSSRGNQPQHF.

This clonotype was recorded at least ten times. CDR3 sequence (DNA): TGTGCCAGCAGCCATCCAGGACTGGGAGAGACCCAGTACTTC. As protein: CASSHPGLGETQYF. The gene calls are TRBV3-1 and TRBJ2-5, with D possibly being TRBD2 (5 bases). The CDR3 contains 14 residues. Trimming removed 3 bases at V and 4 bases at J, with 12 bases between. From germline, CDR1 is LGHDT and CDR2 YNNKEL (reference sequence).

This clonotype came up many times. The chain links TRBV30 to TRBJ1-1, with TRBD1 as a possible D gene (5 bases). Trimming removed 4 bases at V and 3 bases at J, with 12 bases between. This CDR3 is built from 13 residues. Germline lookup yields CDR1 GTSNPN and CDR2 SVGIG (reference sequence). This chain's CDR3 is CAWKRDRYTEAFF. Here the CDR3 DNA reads TGTGCCTGGAAGAGGGACCGGTACACTGAAGCTTTCTTT.

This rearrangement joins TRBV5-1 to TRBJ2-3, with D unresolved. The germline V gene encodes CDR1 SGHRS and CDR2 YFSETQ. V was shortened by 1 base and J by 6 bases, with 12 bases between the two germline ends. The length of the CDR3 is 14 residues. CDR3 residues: CASSLFAPPDTQYF. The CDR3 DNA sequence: TGCGCCAGCAGCTTGTTTGCCCCTCCGGATACGCAGTATTTT.

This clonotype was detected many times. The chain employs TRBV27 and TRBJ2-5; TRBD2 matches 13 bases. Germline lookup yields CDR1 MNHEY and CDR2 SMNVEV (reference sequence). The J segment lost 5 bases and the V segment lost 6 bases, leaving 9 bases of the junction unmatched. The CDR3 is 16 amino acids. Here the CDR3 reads CASRLLTSGRGETQYF. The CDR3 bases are TGTGCCAGCAGATTACTAACTAGCGGGAGGGGGGAGACCCAGTACTTC.

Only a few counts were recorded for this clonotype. CDR3 protein: CASSDLAGPGEQFF. The CDR3 region has the DNA TGTGCCAGCAGTGACTTAGCGGGGCCGGGGGAGCAGTTCTTC. V usage is TRBV6-1 and J usage is TRBJ2-1; 8 bases agree with TRBD2. This CDR3 comprises 14 residues. V shed 3 bases and J 10 bases; nucleotides not matched to a gene: 8. Per the germline V gene, CDR1 is MNHNS and CDR2 is SASEGT.

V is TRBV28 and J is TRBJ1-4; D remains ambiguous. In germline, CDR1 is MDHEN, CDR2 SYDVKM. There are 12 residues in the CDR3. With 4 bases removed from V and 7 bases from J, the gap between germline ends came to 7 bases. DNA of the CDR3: TGTGCCAGCAGTTCTTCCAGTGAAAAACTGTTTTTT. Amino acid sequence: CASSSSSEKLFF.

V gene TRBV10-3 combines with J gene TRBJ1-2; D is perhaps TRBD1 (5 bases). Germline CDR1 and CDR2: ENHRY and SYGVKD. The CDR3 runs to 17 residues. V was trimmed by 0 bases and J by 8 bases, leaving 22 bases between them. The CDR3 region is CAISESVPIGRVGGYTF. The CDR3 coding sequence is TGTGCCATCAGTGAGTCTGTCCCTATAGGCAGGGTAGGCGGCTACACCTTC.

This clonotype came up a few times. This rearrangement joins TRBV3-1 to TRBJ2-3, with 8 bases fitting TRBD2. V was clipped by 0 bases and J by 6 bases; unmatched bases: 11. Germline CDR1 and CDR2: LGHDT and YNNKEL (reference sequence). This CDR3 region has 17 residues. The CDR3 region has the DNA TGTGCCAGCAGCCAAGAAGCGCCGGGGGGGCAGCGGGATACGCAGTATTTT. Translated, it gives CASSQEAPGGQRDTQYF.

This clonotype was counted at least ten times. The CDR3 DNA reads TGTGCCAGCAGTCGCGGACGGCTAGGGGGCACTGAAGCTTTCTTT. The encoded protein is CASSRGRLGGTEAFF. The chain employs TRBV28 and TRBJ1-1; possible D gene TRBD1, 6 bases. Trimming cost V 5 bases and J 4 bases, with 17 bases left between them. The germline V gene encodes CDR1 MDHEN and CDR2 SYDVKM. This CDR3 contains 15 residues.

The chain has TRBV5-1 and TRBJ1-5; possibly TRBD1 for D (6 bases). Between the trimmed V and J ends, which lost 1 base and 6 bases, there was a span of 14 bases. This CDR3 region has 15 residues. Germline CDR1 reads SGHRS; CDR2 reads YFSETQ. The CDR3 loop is CASSLTVGGGQPQHF. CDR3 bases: TGCGCCAGCAGCTTGACCGTAGGAGGGGGTCAGCCCCAGCATTTT.

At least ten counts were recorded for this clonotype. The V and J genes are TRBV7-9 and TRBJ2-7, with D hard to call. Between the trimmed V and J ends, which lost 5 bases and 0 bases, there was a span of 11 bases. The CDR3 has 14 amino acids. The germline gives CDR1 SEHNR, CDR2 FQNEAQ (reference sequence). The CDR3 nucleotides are TGTGCCAGCAGCGTAGGGATCGCCTCCTACGAGCAGTACTTC. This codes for CASSVGIASYEQYF.

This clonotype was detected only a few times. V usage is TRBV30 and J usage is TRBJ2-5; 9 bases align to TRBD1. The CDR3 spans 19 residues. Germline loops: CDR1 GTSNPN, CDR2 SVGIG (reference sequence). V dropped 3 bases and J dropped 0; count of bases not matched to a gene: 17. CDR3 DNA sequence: TGTGCCTGGAGGAAGGGGACAGGGAGGACGACTAGCCACCAAGAGACCCAGTACTTC. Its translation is CAWRKGTGRTTSHQETQYF. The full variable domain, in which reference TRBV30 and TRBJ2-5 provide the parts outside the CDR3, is SQTIHQWPATLVQPVGSPLSLECTVEGTSNPNLYWYRQAAGRGLQLLFYSVGIGQISSEVPQNLSASRPQDRQFILSSKKLLLSDSGFYLCAWRKGTGRTTSHQETQYFGPGTRLLVL.

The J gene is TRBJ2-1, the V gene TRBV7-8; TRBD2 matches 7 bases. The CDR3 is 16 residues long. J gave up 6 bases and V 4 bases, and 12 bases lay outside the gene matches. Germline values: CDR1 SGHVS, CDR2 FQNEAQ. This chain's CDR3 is CASSSPLAAGSNEQFF. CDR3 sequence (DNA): TGTGCCAGCAGCTCGCCCCTTGCAGCGGGGTCCAATGAGCAGTTCTTC.

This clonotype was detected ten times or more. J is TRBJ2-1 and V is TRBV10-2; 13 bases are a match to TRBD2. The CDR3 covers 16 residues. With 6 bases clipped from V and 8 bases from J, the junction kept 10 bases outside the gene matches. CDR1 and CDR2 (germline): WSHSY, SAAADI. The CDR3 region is CASRDPKLAGGHEQFF. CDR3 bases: TGCGCCAGCAGGGACCCAAAACTAGCGGGGGGGCATGAGCAGTTCTTC.

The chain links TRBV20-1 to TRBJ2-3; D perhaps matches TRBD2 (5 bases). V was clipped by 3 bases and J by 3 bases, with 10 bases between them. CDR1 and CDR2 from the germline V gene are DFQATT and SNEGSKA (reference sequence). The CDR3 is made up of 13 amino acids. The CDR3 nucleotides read TGCAGTGCTAGTAGGGAGCGAACAGATACGCAGTATTTT. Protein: CSASRERTDTQYF.

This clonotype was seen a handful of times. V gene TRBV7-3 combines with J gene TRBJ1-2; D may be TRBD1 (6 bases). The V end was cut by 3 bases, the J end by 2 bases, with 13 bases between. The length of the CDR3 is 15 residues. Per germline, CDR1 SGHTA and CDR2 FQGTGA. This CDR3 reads CASSLYPDRNYGYTF. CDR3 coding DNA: TGTGCCAGCAGCTTGTATCCGGACAGAAACTATGGCTACACCTTC.

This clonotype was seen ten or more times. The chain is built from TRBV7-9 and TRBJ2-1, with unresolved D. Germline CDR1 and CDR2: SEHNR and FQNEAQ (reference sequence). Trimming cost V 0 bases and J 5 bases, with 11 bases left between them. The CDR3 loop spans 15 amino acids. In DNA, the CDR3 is TGTGCCAGCAGCTTAGCGGGTGTTCTGGACAATGAGCAGTTCTTC. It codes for CASSLAGVLDNEQFF.

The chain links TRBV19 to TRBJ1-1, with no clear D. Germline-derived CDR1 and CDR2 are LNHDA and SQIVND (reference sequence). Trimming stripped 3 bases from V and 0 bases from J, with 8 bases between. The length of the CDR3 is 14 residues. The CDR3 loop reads CASSISQLNTEAFF. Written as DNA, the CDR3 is TGTGCCAGTAGTATTAGTCAGCTGAACACTGAAGCTTTCTTT. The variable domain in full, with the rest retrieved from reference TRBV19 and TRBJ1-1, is DGGITQSPKYLFRKEGQNVTLSCEQNLNHDAMYWYRQDPGQGLRLIYYSQIVNDFQKGDIAEGYSVSREKKESFPLTVTSAQKNPTAFYLCASSISQLNTEAFFGQGTRLTVV.

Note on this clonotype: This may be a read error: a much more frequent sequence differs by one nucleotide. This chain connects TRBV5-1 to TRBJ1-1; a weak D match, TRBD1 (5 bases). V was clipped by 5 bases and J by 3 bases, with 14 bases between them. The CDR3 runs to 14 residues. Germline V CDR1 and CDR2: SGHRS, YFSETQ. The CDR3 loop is CASSPQGGDTEAFF. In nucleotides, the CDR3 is TGCGCCAGCAGTCCTCAGGGAGGGGACACTGAAGCTTTCTTT.

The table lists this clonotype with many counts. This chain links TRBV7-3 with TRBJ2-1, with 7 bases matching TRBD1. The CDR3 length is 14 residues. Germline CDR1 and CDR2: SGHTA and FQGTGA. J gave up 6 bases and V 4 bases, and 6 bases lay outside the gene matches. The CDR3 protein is CASSSGTDPNEQFF. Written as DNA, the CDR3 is TGTGCCAGCAGCTCAGGGACAGACCCCAATGAGCAGTTCTTC.

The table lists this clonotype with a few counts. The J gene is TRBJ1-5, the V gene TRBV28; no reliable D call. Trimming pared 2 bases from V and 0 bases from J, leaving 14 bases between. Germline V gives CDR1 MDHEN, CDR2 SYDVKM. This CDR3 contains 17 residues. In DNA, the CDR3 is TGTGCCAGCAGTTTAACCCCAGGATTCTATAGCAATCAGCCCCAGCATTTT. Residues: CASSLTPGFYSNQPQHF.

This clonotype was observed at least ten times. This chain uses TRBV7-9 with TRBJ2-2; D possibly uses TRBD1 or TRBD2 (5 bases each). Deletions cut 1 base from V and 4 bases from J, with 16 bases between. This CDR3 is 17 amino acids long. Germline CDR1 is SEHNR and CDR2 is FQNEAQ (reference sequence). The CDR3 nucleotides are TGTGCCAGCAGCTTAGGGGGCAGAGCGGCTTCCACCGGGGAGCTGTTTTTT. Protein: CASSLGGRAASTGELFF.

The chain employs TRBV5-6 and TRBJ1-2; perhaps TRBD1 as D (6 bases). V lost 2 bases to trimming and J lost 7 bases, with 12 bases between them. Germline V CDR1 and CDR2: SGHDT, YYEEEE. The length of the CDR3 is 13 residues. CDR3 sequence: CASSFDRRGGYTF. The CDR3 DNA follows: TGTGCCAGCAGCTTTGACAGGCGAGGTGGCTACACCTTC.

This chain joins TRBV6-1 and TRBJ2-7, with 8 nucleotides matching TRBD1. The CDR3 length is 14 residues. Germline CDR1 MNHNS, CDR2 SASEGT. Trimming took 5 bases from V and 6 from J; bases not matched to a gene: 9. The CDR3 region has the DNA TGTGCCAGCAGTTATGATGGGACAGGACGCGAGCAGTACTTC. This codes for CASSYDGTGREQYF.

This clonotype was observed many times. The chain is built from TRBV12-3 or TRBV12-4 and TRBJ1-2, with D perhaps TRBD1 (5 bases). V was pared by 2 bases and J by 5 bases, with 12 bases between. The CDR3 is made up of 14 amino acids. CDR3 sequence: CASSLTGNFYGYTF. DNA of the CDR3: TGTGCCAGCAGTTTAACAGGAAACTTTTATGGCTACACCTTC.